Listed here are 23 T cell receptor beta chains from one sample, sequenced in a study of cytomegalovirus exposure and HLA in healthy donors. Amplification used 60 Vbeta primers and 13 Jbeta primers. Libraries were prepared by immunoSEQ multiplex PCR; TCRdb keeps only in-frame clonotypes and omits some of them. The data contain around 120,000 clones, about 73% of them singletons. Sequencing input: PBMCs. These TCRs come from a human donor in good health.

The CDR3 sequence is CASSSRLAGGPEEQYF. CDR3 bases: TGTGCCAGCAGTTCCCGACTAGCGGGGGGGCCAGAGGAGCAGTACTTC. The chain links TRBV2 to TRBJ2-7; 14 bases fit TRBD2. Trimming took 5 bases from V and 7 from J; bases not matched to a gene: 10. Germline lookup yields CDR1 SNHLY and CDR2 FYNNEI. This CDR3 is 16 amino acids long.

The chain combines TRBV5-6 with TRBJ2-3; 9 nucleotides agree with TRBD2. The CDR3 extends over 17 amino acids. CDR1 and CDR2 (germline): SGHDT, YYEEEE. V trimming: 0 bases; J trimming: 2 bases; junction bases outside the gene matches: 7. CDR3: CASSLGLAGALTDTQYF. The CDR3 nucleotides are TGTGCCAGCAGCTTGGGGTTAGCGGGGGCCCTCACAGATACGCAGTATTTT.

Here the CDR3 DNA reads TGCGCCAGCAGCTTGCGGTCCAGCCCGGGGACTGAAGCTTTCTTT. Its protein product is CASSLRSSPGTEAFF. The chain uses TRBV5-1 and TRBJ1-1; D not certain. The germline V gene encodes CDR1 SGHRS and CDR2 YFSETQ. V was trimmed by 1 base and J by 5 bases, leaving 15 bases between them. The CDR3 covers 15 residues.

In the case of this clone: An end of the junction does not agree with germline; a read error may underlie this. V is TRBV6-5 and J is TRBJ2-7; D not certain. The length of the CDR3 is 14 residues. Germline CDR1 reads MNHEY; CDR2 reads SVGAGI. The CDR3 nucleotides are TGTGCCAGCAGTCGTTCAAGAACCTCCTATGAGCAGTACTTC. This gives the protein CASSRSRTSYEQYF.

This clone was found once. V is TRBV10-3 and J is TRBJ1-6, with TRBD1 matching over 10 bases. Looked up from germline, CDR1 is ENHRY and CDR2 is SYGVKD. This CDR3 has 16 residues. With 8 bases clipped from V and 10 bases from J, the junction kept 14 bases outside the gene matches. The CDR3 coding sequence is TGTGCCATCTCCGACAGGGGGCGCGCGAGGGGCTCACCCCTCCACTTT. It yields the protein CAISDRGRARGSPLHF.

The genes are TRBV5-1 and TRBJ2-1; 9 nucleotides align to TRBD2. Germline lookup yields CDR1 SGHRS and CDR2 YFSETQ. The junction had 5 bases not matched to a gene; V was cut back by 0 bases and J by 1 base. The CDR3 runs 17 residues. As DNA, the CDR3 is TGCGCCAGCAGCTTGGCCGCGGGGGGGAGGTCCTACAATGAGCAGTTCTTC. Residues: CASSLAAGGRSYNEQFF.

This chain links TRBV29-1 with TRBJ2-1, with TRBD2 identical over 9 bases. V trimming: 1 base; J trimming: 5 bases; junction bases outside the gene matches: 12. The CDR3 extends over 17 amino acids. Per germline, CDR1 SQVTM and CDR2 ANQGSEA. The CDR3 here is CSVEGGGFSGSDNEQFF. The CDR3 bases are TGCAGCGTTGAAGGGGGCGGATTTAGCGGGAGTGACAATGAGCAGTTCTTC.

This clone was counted between two and nine times. The chain employs TRBV21-1 and TRBJ1-5; TRBD1, the D gene given by the table, was not confirmed from the DNA. TRBV21-1 corresponds to a pseudogene. This CDR3 spans 17 amino acids. The DNA for the CDR3 is TGTGCCAGCAGCAATGGACAGGGAATCCTCCTGAATCAGCCCCAGCATTTT. This translates into CASSNGQGILLNQPQHF.

The rearrangement joins TRBV5-1 to TRBJ2-5; D gene ambiguous. The end of the DNA is better explained by TRBJ2-7, so the J call may be wrong. The CDR3 covers 13 residues. CDR1 SGHRS and CDR2 YFSETQ come from the germline V gene. CDR3 loop: CASSSSSTYEQYF. The CDR3 nucleotides read TGCGCCAGCAGTTCGTCCTCCACCTACGAGCAGTACTTC.

The chain uses TRBV28 and TRBJ2-6; D gene unclear. V was shortened by 5 bases and J by 0 bases, with 8 bases between the two germline ends. CDR1 MDHEN and CDR2 SYDVKM come from the germline V gene. The length of the CDR3 is 15 residues. The DNA for the CDR3 is TGTGCCAGCAGTGCCCACAGCTCTGGGGCCAACGTCCTGACTTTC. Protein: CASSAHSSGANVLTF.

This chain joins TRBV10-2 and TRBJ1-4, with D possibly being TRBD1 (6 bases). V lost 8 bases to trimming and J lost 7 bases, with 20 bases between them. The CDR3 runs to 15 residues. In germline, CDR1 is WSHSY, CDR2 SAAADI. The CDR3 DNA reads TGCGCCAGCGCGGACAGTTTAACTCCGAGTGAAAAACTGTTTTTT. This codes for CASADSLTPSEKLFF.

As DNA, the CDR3 is TGTGCCAGCAGCTTAGCTGGCAGGGAAGCCTATGGCTACACCTTC. Translation gives CASSLAGREAYGYTF. V gene TRBV7-2 combines with J gene TRBJ1-2, with a possible D match to TRBD1 (5 bases). The CDR3 is 15 amino acids. The germline CDR1 and CDR2 sequences are SGHTA and FQGNSA. Trimming took 0 bases from V and 4 from J, leaving 12 bases between them.

V and J are TRBV6-6 and TRBJ1-2; TRBD1 is a possible D gene (6 bases). CDR1 and CDR2 (germline): MNHNY, SVGAGI (reference sequence). The CDR3 is 15 amino acids. Trimming left V 6 bases short and J 7 bases short, with 21 bases between. This chain's CDR3 is CASSPESRGGGGYTF. The DNA of the CDR3 is TGTGCCAGCAGCCCTGAGTCCAGGGGCGGAGGTGGCTACACCTTC.

This clone was detected a few times. This chain joins TRBV19 and TRBJ2-2; D is possibly TRBD2 (5 bases). The V and J ends lost 7 bases and 5 bases respectively, with 17 bases between them. Germline CDR1 reads LNHDA; CDR2 reads SQIVND (reference sequence). This CDR3 has 15 amino acids. The CDR3 DNA reads as TGTGCCAGTAACTCAGAGCCTGGGAGAACCGGGGAGCTGTTTTTT. It is translated as CASNSEPGRTGELFF.

J is TRBJ1-4 and V is TRBV28, with D tentatively TRBD1 (6 bases). Trimming removed 4 bases at V and 8 bases at J, with 17 bases between. CDR3 length equals 15 residues. Germline V gives CDR1 MDHEN, CDR2 SYDVKM. The CDR3 spells CASSSPGDADEKLFF. For the CDR3, the DNA is TGTGCCAGCAGTTCTCCAGGGGATGCAGACGAAAAACTGTTTTTT. Full variable domain (remainder filled in from reference TRBV28 and TRBJ1-4): DVKVTQSSRYLVKRTGEKVFLECVQDMDHENMFWYRQDPGLGLRLIYFSYDVKMKEKGDIPEGYSVSREKKERFSLILESASTNQTSMYLCASSSPGDADEKLFFGSGTQLSVL.

The chain has TRBV19 and TRBJ1-1, with D perhaps TRBD1 (6 bases). The CDR3 contains 15 residues. Germline V lookup: CDR1 LNHDA, CDR2 SQIVND (reference sequence). V was clipped by 5 bases and J by 2 bases, with 15 bases between them. The CDR3 bases are TGTGCCAGTAGTGTCCGGGACATCCCAAACACTGAAGCTTTCTTT. This translates into CASSVRDIPNTEAFF.

This sequence joins TRBV30 and TRBJ2-7, with D maybe TRBD1 (5 bases). CDR3 length: 13 amino acids. V was shortened by 3 bases and J by 0 bases, with 9 bases between the two germline ends. Germline V gene sequence: CDR1 GTSNPN, CDR2 SVGIG (reference sequence). In nucleotides, the CDR3 is TGTGCCTGGAGCCGCAGGGTCTCCTACGAGCAGTACTTC. It encodes CAWSRRVSYEQYF. The whole variable domain, remainder taken from reference TRBV30 and TRBJ2-7, is SQTIHQWPATLVQPVGSPLSLECTVEGTSNPNLYWYRQAAGRGLQLLFYSVGIGQISSEVPQNLSASRPQDRQFILSSKKLLLSDSGFYLCAWSRRVSYEQYFGPGTRLTVT.

The chain joins TRBV6-1 to TRBJ2-3, with D possibly matching TRBD2 (5 bases). Looked up from germline, CDR1 is MNHNS and CDR2 is SASEGT. V lost 2 bases and J lost 0, with 12 bases in between. This CDR3 contains 16 residues. CDR3 nucleotides: TGTGCCAGCAGTGAAAGGAGGACGGCCAGCACAGATACGCAGTATTTT. This encodes CASSERRTASTDTQYF.

The J gene is TRBJ1-4, the V gene TRBV5-6; D gene unclear. The CDR3 runs to 15 residues. Trimming left V 1 base short and J 6 bases short, with 13 bases between. Germline CDR1 reads SGHDT; CDR2 reads YYEEEE. Here the CDR3 reads CASSLTGPGDEKLFF. The DNA of the CDR3 is TGTGCCAGCAGCTTGACCGGCCCCGGGGATGAAAAACTGTTTTTT.

This sequence joins TRBV18 and TRBJ1-2, with 7 bases aligning to TRBD1. Germline V gives CDR1 KGHSH, CDR2 LQKENI. V trimming: 3 bases; J trimming: 2 bases; junction bases outside the gene matches: 3. There are 14 residues in the CDR3. In nucleotides, the CDR3 is TGTGCCAGCTCACCCACGACAGGGAACTATGGCTACACCTTC. It specifies CASSPTTGNYGYTF.

This sequence joins TRBV6-1 and TRBJ1-1; D is uncertain. The CDR3 length is 13 residues. V was clipped by 7 bases and J by 5 bases, with 14 bases between them. From germline, CDR1 is MNHNS and CDR2 SASEGT. CDR3 loop: CASTGSGWTEAFF. CDR3 coding DNA: TGTGCCAGCACCGGGTCGGGGTGGACTGAAGCTTTCTTT.

The chain combines TRBV2 with TRBJ1-2; D is uncertain. The ends were cut back, 8 bases at V and 7 bases at J, with 8 bases in the middle. The germline gives CDR1 SNHLY, CDR2 FYNNEI. This CDR3 is 10 amino acids long. In nucleotides, the CDR3 is TGTGCCAGCGGGAGGGTTGGCTACACCTTC. This codes for CASGRVGYTF.

The rearrangement links TRBV7-9 to TRBJ2-7; no definite D call. The CDR3 covers 11 residues. Trimming shortened V by 1 base and J by 9 bases, and 7 bases separated the two germline ends. Germline-derived CDR1 and CDR2 are SEHNR and FQNEAQ (reference sequence). DNA of the CDR3: TGTGCCAGCAGCTTAGGGTCGGGGCAGTACTTC. Protein product: CASSLGSGQYF.